The 29 T cell receptor beta chains reported below all come from one sample, sequenced in a study of response to subunit inactivated influenza vaccine. TCRdb ran MiXCR on the RT-PCR reads and lists one entry per CDR3 protein. The sample includes 500,000 to 700,000 distinct CDR3 sequences, approximately 24% of them seen just once. This sample also appeared in a second study, on T cells expressing NK-cell markers. That work adds: UMIs were included in TCR beta cDNA generated by 5'RACE template switching.

The sequencing used CD4+ T cells sorted from PBMCs, collected approximately 13 days after vaccination. The receptor source for this set is a man in his forties or fifties who received an inactivated influenza vaccine.

This chain uses TRBV11-1 with TRBJ2-7; D ambiguous. Germline CDR1 is SGHAT and CDR2 is FQDESV (reference sequence). V shed 5 bases and J shed 4 bases, with 24 bases lying between them. This CDR3 comprises 17 residues. CDR3 coding DNA: TGTGCCAGCAGCCCCGGTTTGGGCCGTGTGGGAACATACGAGCAGTACTTC. Protein: CASSPGLGRVGTYEQYF.

This clonotype was counted only a few times. The chain is built from TRBV12-3 or TRBV12-4 and TRBJ1-4; D is perhaps TRBD1 (5 bases). Trimming took off 3 bases at V and 4 bases at J, with 9 bases between the two ends. The CDR3 has 14 amino acids. The CDR3 loop is CASSFSGGNEKLFF. The CDR3 region has the DNA TGTGCCAGCAGTTTCTCTGGGGGTAATGAAAAACTGTTTTTT.

This chain uses TRBV5-1 with TRBJ1-2; 9 positions agree with TRBD1. The CDR3 contains 16 residues. Germline trimming cut 4 bases from V and 0 bases from J; bases unmatched to any gene: 7. The V gene's germline CDR1 is SGHRS and CDR2 YFSETQ. CDR3 DNA: TGCGCCAGCAGCCTCGGACAGGGGCTAGCTAACTATGGCTACACCTTC. It yields the protein CASSLGQGLANYGYTF.

This rearrangement joins TRBV20-1 to TRBJ2-2; D is possibly TRBD1 or TRBD2 (6 bases each). The ends were cut back, 2 bases at V and 3 bases at J, with 13 bases in the middle. CDR1 is DFQATT, CDR2 SNEGSKA, per germline (reference sequence). This CDR3 is built from 15 residues. CDR3 nucleotides: TGCAGTGCTAGAAGAGGGGGGTCGGACACCGGGGAGCTGTTTTTT. Protein sequence: CSARRGGSDTGELFF.

CDR3 loop: CASRSPGQGLGEQYF. CDR3 nucleotide sequence: TGCGCCAGCAGGTCCCCGGGACAGGGGTTAGGCGAGCAGTACTTC. The rearrangement joins TRBV5-1 to TRBJ2-7; 10 bases align to TRBD1. CDR3 length equals 15 residues. After removal of 5 bases from V and 6 bases from J, the junction contained 11 bases not matched to a gene. Germline-derived CDR1 and CDR2 are SGHRS and YFSETQ. Full variable domain (rest looked up from reference TRBV5-1 and TRBJ2-7): KAGVTQTPRYLIKTRGQQVTLSCSPISGHRSVSWYQQTPGQGLQFLFEYFSETQRNKGNFPGRFSGRQFSNSRSEMNVSTLELGDSALYLCASRSPGQGLGEQYFGPGTRLTVT.

The chain recombines TRBV5-1 with TRBJ2-7; 8 bases line up with TRBD2. Germline values: CDR1 SGHRS, CDR2 YFSETQ. This CDR3 contains 15 residues. Germline trimming cut 2 bases from V and 4 bases from J; bases unmatched to any gene: 8. The CDR3, as DNA: TGCGCCAGCAGCTTTAGTCTAGCGGGTTCTTACGAGCAGTACTTC. Protein product: CASSFSLAGSYEQYF.

The rearrangement joins TRBV12-3 or TRBV12-4 to TRBJ1-1, with TRBD1 as a possible D gene (5 bases). This CDR3 comprises 13 residues. V was trimmed by 6 bases and J by 3 bases, leaving 11 bases between them. Written as DNA, the CDR3 is TGTGCCAGCAGCATGGTGGGGGACACTGAAGCTTTCTTT. This translates into CASSMVGDTEAFF.

The gene calls are TRBV11-1 and TRBJ2-7; 9 nucleotides agree with TRBD1. From germline, CDR1 is SGHAT and CDR2 FQDESV (reference sequence). The CDR3 covers 15 residues. The V segment lost 5 bases and the J segment 7 bases; nucleotides outside the gene matches: 12. CDR3: CASSNRGRILHEQYF. DNA of the CDR3: TGTGCCAGCAGCAACAGGGGGCGAATCCTACATGAGCAGTACTTC. Together with reference TRBV11-1 and TRBJ2-7, the CDR3 gives the full variable domain: EAEVAQSPRYKITEKSQAVAFWCDPISGHATLYWYRQILGQGPELLVQFQDESVVDDSQLPKDRFSAERLKGVDSTLKIQPAELGDSAMYLCASSNRGRILHEQYFGPGTRLTVT.

This clonotype was counted at least ten times. This sequence joins TRBV10-3 and TRBJ2-7; 9 bases are shared with TRBD1. Germline CDR1 ENHRY, CDR2 SYGVKD. The CDR3 runs to 13 residues. Trimming cost V 3 bases and J 5 bases; bases outside gene matches: 2. DNA of the CDR3: TGTGCCATCAGTGAACAGGGGGCCAACGAGCAGTACTTC. It is translated as CAISEQGANEQYF.

A few counts support this clonotype. As DNA, the CDR3 is TGTGCCAGCAGTTTGTCCCCCTACCGGGCTAGTCAAAACGAGCAGTACTTC. Protein: CASSLSPYRASQNEQYF. The chain employs TRBV27 and TRBJ2-7, with D unresolved. Trimming removed 3 bases from V and 5 bases from J, with 23 bases in between. Germline lookup yields CDR1 MNHEY and CDR2 SMNVEV (reference sequence). This CDR3 comprises 17 residues.

This clonotype was counted a few times. V is TRBV5-1 and J is TRBJ2-3, with D unresolved. V lost 2 bases and J lost 2, with 9 bases in between. The CDR3 sequence is 14 residues long. The germline V gene has CDR1 SGHRS and CDR2 YFSETQ. The chain's CDR3 is CASSFESNTDTQYF. The CDR3, as DNA: TGCGCCAGCAGCTTTGAGTCGAACACAGATACGCAGTATTTT.

This clonotype was seen a handful of times. The chain combines TRBV12-3 or TRBV12-4 with TRBJ2-2; no reliable D call. V lost 5 bases and J 3 bases, leaving 7 bases between the germline ends. The length of the CDR3 is 13 residues. In nucleotides, the CDR3 is TGTGCCAGCAGTCCCCGGTACACCGGGGAGCTGTTTTTT. Its protein product is CASSPRYTGELFF.

The genes are TRBV3-1 and TRBJ1-1; tentatively, D is TRBD1 (5 bases). Trimming cost V 0 bases and J 2 bases, with 16 bases left between them. The length of the CDR3 is 17 residues. CDR1 LGHDT and CDR2 YNNKEL come from the germline V gene (reference sequence). CDR3: CASSQERTPQSNTEAFF. For the CDR3, the DNA is TGTGCCAGCAGCCAAGAGAGGACACCGCAATCTAACACTGAAGCTTTCTTT.

The chain employs TRBV7-2 and TRBJ2-3, with 8 bases fitting TRBD2. Germline lookup yields CDR1 SGHTA and CDR2 FQGNSA. The V and J ends lost 1 base and 0 bases, in that order; junction bases with no gene match: 3. There are 16 residues in the CDR3. The CDR3 DNA sequence: TGTGCCAGCAGCTTAGGCGGGGGGCTTAGCACAGATACGCAGTATTTT. Translated: CASSLGGGLSTDTQYF.

This clonotype showed up just once. This rearrangement joins TRBV3-1 to TRBJ1-4; the D gene is possibly TRBD1 (6 bases). Germline V CDR1 and CDR2: LGHDT, YNNKEL (reference sequence). This CDR3 region has 19 residues. Trimming shortened V by 3 bases and J by 0 bases, and 20 bases separated the two germline ends. The DNA of the CDR3 is TGTGCCAGCAGCCACATTTTACAGGGCCACGAACCAACTAATGAAAAACTGTTTTTT. It specifies CASSHILQGHEPTNEKLFF.

The chain employs TRBV12-3 or TRBV12-4 and TRBJ2-6, with D possibly TRBD2 on 5 matching bases. V lost 5 bases, J lost 0 bases, and 14 bases lay in between. The CDR3 extends over 17 amino acids. CDR3 residues: CASSAGGLISGANVLTF. Here the CDR3 DNA reads TGTGCCAGCAGTGCAGGAGGTTTAATCTCTGGGGCCAACGTCCTGACTTTC.

CDR3 amino acids: CASSLGGGSGANVLTF. In DNA, the CDR3 is TGCGCCAGCAGCTTGGGCGGGGGCTCTGGGGCCAACGTCCTGACTTTC. The chain links TRBV5-1 to TRBJ2-6, with 7 bases fitting TRBD2. The CDR3 extends over 16 amino acids. Germline assignment: CDR1 SGHRS and CDR2 YFSETQ. The trim removed 0 bases at V and 0 bases at J, leaving 0 bases unmatched.

This chain uses TRBV9 with TRBJ2-7, with D perhaps TRBD2 (6 bases). The CDR3 spans 13 residues. With 7 bases removed from V and 5 bases from J, the gap between germline ends came to 16 bases. Per germline, CDR1 SGDLS and CDR2 YYNGEE. The CDR3 sequence is CASAGGGGDEQYF. The DNA for the CDR3 is TGTGCCAGCGCCGGCGGTGGAGGGGACGAGCAGTACTTC. The variable domain in full, with the rest retrieved from reference TRBV9 and TRBJ2-7, is DSGVTQTPKHLITATGQRVTLRCSPRSGDLSVYWYQQSLDQGLQFLIQYYNGEERAKGNILERFSAQQFPDLHSELNLSSLELGDSALYFCASAGGGGDEQYFGPGTRLTVT.

V is TRBV5-1 and J is TRBJ2-7; 11 bases are shared with TRBD1. Germline V gene lookup returns CDR1 SGHRS and CDR2 YFSETQ. This CDR3 is 15 amino acids long. V shed 0 bases, J shed 5 bases, and the junction held 4 bases outside the gene matches. The CDR3 bases are TGCGCCAGCAGCTTGGCGGACAGGGGGCGGAACGAGCAGTACTTC. Amino acid sequence: CASSLADRGRNEQYF.

The chain employs TRBV10-1 and TRBJ1-1; D ambiguous. CDR3 length: 13 residues. The germline V gene encodes CDR1 WNHNN and CDR2 SYGVQD (reference sequence). Trimming removed 5 bases from V and 0 bases from J, with 7 bases in between. The CDR3 spells CASSKTLNTEAFF. The CDR3 DNA reads as TGCGCCAGCAGTAAGACATTGAACACTGAAGCTTTCTTT.

This clonotype was seen many times. The V and J genes are TRBV7-9 and TRBJ2-7, with TRBD1 identical over 9 bases. The CDR3 has 16 amino acids. J lost 1 base, V lost 6 bases, and 10 bases had no gene match. The V gene's germline CDR1 is SEHNR and CDR2 FQNEAQ (reference sequence). CDR3 residues: CASRLISGTGSYEQYF. In nucleotides, the CDR3 is TGTGCCAGCAGACTTATATCCGGGACAGGGTCCTACGAGCAGTACTTC.

This clonotype was picked up a small number of times. The V and J genes are TRBV6-1 and TRBJ1-1; D is perhaps TRBD1 (6 bases). The V gene lost 5 bases and the J gene lost 5 bases, with 15 bases spanning the gap. The length of the CDR3 is 14 residues. From germline, CDR1 is MNHNS and CDR2 SASEGT. CDR3 loop: CASSRTGKVTEAFF. The CDR3 nucleotides read TGTGCCAGCAGTCGTACAGGGAAGGTAACTGAAGCTTTCTTT.

This clonotype was seen a handful of times. V usage is TRBV7-8 and J usage is TRBJ1-1, with D maybe TRBD1 (6 bases). CDR1 SGHVS and CDR2 FQNEAQ come from the germline V gene. Deletions cut 2 bases from V and 0 bases from J, with 10 bases between. The CDR3 is 15 amino acids. The CDR3 DNA reads TGTGCCAGCAGCTTACGACAGGCAGTGAACACTGAAGCTTTCTTT. Translated: CASSLRQAVNTEAFF.

The rearrangement links TRBV29-1 to TRBJ2-3, with 9 bases that match TRBD2. CDR1 SQVTM and CDR2 ANQGSEA come from the germline V gene. The CDR3 has 11 amino acids. With V trimmed by 5 bases and J by 8 bases, 2 bases remained unmatched. This CDR3 is CSVSRGGTQYF. CDR3 nucleotide sequence: TGCAGCGTTTCGCGGGGGGGTACGCAGTATTTT.

This clonotype was seen only a few times. The chain combines TRBV5-1 with TRBJ2-1; D ambiguous. The CDR3 sequence is 17 residues long. The V and J ends lost 2 bases and 9 bases respectively, with 24 bases between them. Per the germline V gene, CDR1 is SGHRS and CDR2 is YFSETQ. The CDR3 region has the DNA TGCGCCAGCAGCTTTCGTGGCAGCAGAATTATAGCAGTTGAGCAGTTCTTC. Residues: CASSFRGSRIIAVEQFF.

The chain couples TRBV13 to TRBJ2-7, with D possibly TRBD2 on 5 matching bases. Germline CDR1 is PRHDT and CDR2 is FYEKMQ (reference sequence). Between the trimmed V and J ends, which lost 0 bases and 5 bases, there was a span of 14 bases. This CDR3 is built from 15 residues. CDR3 coding DNA: TGTGCCAGCAGCTTAGGAGGTGGGAGTATTGACGAGCAGTACTTC. The encoded protein is CASSLGGGSIDEQYF. The whole variable domain, filled in from reference TRBV13 and TRBJ2-7, reads AAGVIQSPRHLIKEKRETATLKCYPIPRHDTVYWYQQGPGQDPQFLISFYEKMQSDKGSIPDRFSAQQFSDYHSELNMSSLELGDSALYFCASSLGGGSIDEQYFGPGTRLTVT.

The chain employs TRBV29-1 and TRBJ2-5, with TRBD2 identical over 16 bases. The V gene's germline CDR1 is SQVTM and CDR2 ANQGSEA. The CDR3 is 16 residues long. V lost 6 bases to trimming and J lost 2 bases; unmatched junction nucleotides: 6. CDR3 nucleotide sequence: TGCAGCGTCTCCGGGGGACTAGCGGGGGGGCAAGAGACCCAGTACTTC. Its translation is CSVSGGLAGGQETQYF. The full variable domain, with the rest looked up from reference TRBV29-1 and TRBJ2-5, is SAVISQKPSRDICQRGTSLTIQCQVDSQVTMMFWYRQQPGQSLTLIATANQGSEATYESGFVIDKFPISRPNLTFSTLTVSNMSPEDSSIYLCSVSGGLAGGQETQYFGPGTRLLVL.

The chain joins TRBV2 to TRBJ2-3; a weak D match, TRBD2 (6 bases). Trimming cost V 4 bases and J 2 bases, with 10 bases left between them. The CDR3 has 14 residues. Germline assignment: CDR1 SNHLY and CDR2 FYNNEI. The CDR3 nucleotides read TGTGCCAGCAGTGTCGGGGGAATCACAGATACGCAGTATTTT. This translates into CASSVGGITDTQYF.

This chain connects TRBV18 to TRBJ2-1; 7 positions match TRBD2. V lost 0 bases to trimming and J lost 4 bases; unmatched junction nucleotides: 9. CDR3 length: 17 residues. The germline CDR1 and CDR2 sequences are KGHSH and LQKENI. CDR3 sequence: CASSPPVQRGIYNEQFF. CDR3 DNA: TGTGCCAGCTCACCACCGGTTCAGCGGGGCATTTACAATGAGCAGTTCTTC.